This passage covers 9 T cell receptor beta chains from one sample sequenced in a study of blood T cell repertoires in COVID-19. The data were produced by immunoSEQ multiplex PCR, yet TCRdb's version contains in-frame clones alone and is incomplete. The data hold some 210,000 clones, with about 91% observed a single time. Material for sequencing was peripheral blood. These receptors all stem from a man aged 25-45 years with acute or convalescent COVID-19.

The chain is built from TRBV5-4 and TRBJ1-4; D gene unclear. The CDR3 has 13 residues. Germline V gene sequence: CDR1 SGHNT, CDR2 YYREEE (reference sequence). Trimming left V 2 bases short and J 7 bases short, with 9 bases between. The CDR3 reads CASSFSAGEKLFF. The CDR3 DNA is TGTGCCAGCAGCTTCTCTGCGGGTGAAAAACTGTTTTTT.

This chain joins TRBV3-1 (or the pseudogene TRBV3-2) and TRBJ2-7; TRBD2 agrees at 12 bases. Germline CDR1 is LGHDT and CDR2 is YNNKEL (reference sequence). This CDR3 is 16 amino acids long. The V segment lost 1 base and the J segment 7 bases; nucleotides outside the gene matches: 8. The CDR3 nucleotides read TGTGCCAGCAGCCAAGGGCTTTTTGGACTAGCGGGAGAGCAGTACTTC. Encoded protein: CASSQGLFGLAGEQYF.

This clone has ten or more counts. The sample carries other DNA sequences with the same CDR3. This CDR3 is CASSATGNSPLHF. Written as DNA, the CDR3 is TGTGCCAGCAGCGCCACAGGGAATTCACCCCTCCACTTT. The rearrangement uses TRBV9 and TRBJ1-6; possibly TRBD1 for D (6 bases). The germline gives CDR1 SGDLS, CDR2 YYNGEE. This CDR3 region has 13 residues. The V gene lost 3 bases and the J gene lost 7 bases, with 8 bases spanning the gap.

Comments on this clone: Relative to the germline gene, one junction end is altered; a read error may explain this. The chain couples TRBV4-1 to TRBJ2-7; 9 positions agree with TRBD1. Germline CDR1 reads MGHRA; CDR2 reads YSYEKL. CDR3 length: 18 residues. The CDR3 DNA reads as TGCGCCAGCAGCCAAGACTTGATTAGGGACAGGGAATTTATGAGGGGGAGCTTC. As protein: CASSQDLIRDREFMRGSF.

The J gene is TRBJ1-1, the V gene TRBV5-1, with 7 bases identical to TRBD1. Germline-derived CDR1 and CDR2 are SGHRS and YFSETQ. This CDR3 is built from 14 residues. Losses at the gene ends were 6 bases for V and 1 base for J; bases not matched to a gene: 6. The CDR3 is CASKGGGENTEAFF. CDR3 in DNA: TGCGCCAGCAAAGGAGGGGGCGAGAACACTGAAGCTTTCTTT.

The rearrangement uses TRBV2 and TRBJ2-1; possibly TRBD1 for D (5 bases). This CDR3 has 12 residues. Germline V gene data show CDR1 as SNHLY and CDR2 as FYNNEI. V lost 8 bases to trimming and J lost 8 bases, with 13 bases between them. The CDR3: CASWGRYDEQFF. DNA for the CDR3: TGTGCCAGCTGGGGCAGGTATGATGAGCAGTTCTTC.

J is TRBJ2-5 and V is TRBV10-3; D is perhaps TRBD2 (6 bases). V lost 6 bases to trimming and J lost 4 bases, with 27 bases between them. This CDR3 has 18 amino acids. Looked up from germline, CDR1 is ENHRY and CDR2 is SYGVKD. In DNA, the CDR3 is TGTGCCATCAGAAGTGGTCTTGGCGGGGCTCTCGGTAGAGAGACCCAGTACTTC. This codes for CAIRSGLGGALGRETQYF.

This chain links TRBV30 with TRBJ2-3; no reliable D call. V shed 0 bases and J shed 2 bases, with 6 bases lying between them. The CDR3 runs 13 residues. Germline V CDR1 and CDR2: GTSNPN, SVGIG (reference sequence). CDR3 sequence reads: CAWSVTDTDTQYF. For the CDR3, the DNA is TGTGCCTGGAGTGTAACAGACACAGATACGCAGTATTTT.

CDR3 region: CASSRSLTGSGGELFF. DNA for the CDR3: TGTGCCAGCAGCCGAAGTTTGACAGGGTCAGGCGGGGAGCTGTTTTTT. The V and J genes are TRBV3-1 (or the pseudogene TRBV3-2) and TRBJ2-2; 7 bases fit TRBD1. The germline V gene encodes CDR1 LGHDT and CDR2 YNNKEL (reference sequence). This CDR3 is built from 16 residues. J lost 7 bases, V lost 4 bases, and 12 bases had no gene match.